These 23 T cell receptor beta chains were sequenced from one sample in a study of blood T cells in healthy people across ages. Alongside a J-beta primer mix, a sample-barcoded 5' primer served in a second PCR lasting 7 to 11 cycles. A single record per CDR3 protein comes from TCRdb applying MiXCR to the 5' RACE reads. The sample has roughly 700,000 distinct CDR3 sequences; roughly 50% are singletons. What was sequenced was blood. These receptors all stem from an older woman in good health.

V and J are TRBV28 and TRBJ1-4; TRBD1 matches 9 bases. Per the germline V gene, CDR1 is MDHEN and CDR2 is SYDVKM. The trim removed 4 bases at V and 8 bases at J, leaving 8 bases unmatched. The CDR3 extends over 15 amino acids. The CDR3 region is CASSSTGTGREKLFF. Written as DNA, the CDR3 is TGTGCCAGCAGTTCTACCGGGACAGGGAGGGAAAAACTGTTTTTT.

Of note for this clonotype: A read error may produce the germline difference seen at one junction end. The V gene is TRBV20-1, the J gene TRBJ2-1; 7 bases line up with TRBD2. CDR3 length equals 10 residues. Germline V lookup: CDR1 DFQATT, CDR2 SNEGSKA (reference sequence). The CDR3 region is CAGDDNEQFF. CDR3 bases: TGTGCGGGAGACGACAATGAGCAGTTCTTC.

CDR3 nucleotide sequence: TGTGCCAGCAGTCCGGGACAGGGAGCCTACTCCTACGAGCAGTACTTC. Protein product: CASSPGQGAYSYEQYF. The rearrangement uses TRBV6-2 or TRBV6-3 and TRBJ2-4, with 9 nucleotides matching TRBD1. The J call is in doubt because the DNA end fits TRBJ2-7 better. The CDR3 has 16 amino acids. The germline V gene encodes CDR1 MNHEY and CDR2 SVGEGT.

This clonotype appeared a few times. The rearrangement links TRBV3-1 to TRBJ2-7; D not certain. Between the trimmed V and J ends, which lost 0 bases and 2 bases, there was a span of 5 bases. Looked up from germline, CDR1 is LGHDT and CDR2 is YNNKEL (reference sequence). The CDR3 is 13 residues long. CDR3 in amino acids: CASSQEKAYEQYF. CDR3 DNA: TGTGCCAGCAGCCAAGAAAAGGCCTACGAGCAGTACTTC.

The chain employs TRBV7-3 and TRBJ2-2; D gene uncertain. The CDR3 runs 13 residues. Germline V lookup: CDR1 SGHTA, CDR2 FQGTGA. Trimming removed 5 bases from V and 7 bases from J, with 11 bases in between. Here the CDR3 reads CASSNRPGGELFF. Here the CDR3 DNA reads TGTGCCAGCAGCAATCGTCCCGGCGGGGAGCTGTTTTTT.

The V call is TRBV29-1, the J call TRBJ1-1; no reliable D call. Trimming removed 4 bases at V and 6 bases at J, with 15 bases between. CDR1 SQVTM and CDR2 ANQGSEA come from the germline V gene. CDR3 length: 13 residues. The CDR3 DNA reads TGCAGCGTTGTCCGCATGGTAAACCCTGAAGCTTTCTTT. Protein sequence: CSVVRMVNPEAFF.

In this sample, this clonotype turned up a few times. In DNA, the CDR3 is TGTGCCAGCAGCTTCAGGGGGGGGGCCTCCTACGAGCAGTACTTC. Protein sequence: CASSFRGGASYEQYF. This chain links TRBV7-2 with TRBJ2-7, with D perhaps matching TRBD1 or TRBD2 (7 bases each). The germline V gene encodes CDR1 SGHTA and CDR2 FQGNSA. The length of the CDR3 is 15 residues. The ends were cut back, 3 bases at V and 0 bases at J, with 12 bases in the middle.

The V call is TRBV3-1, the J call TRBJ2-7, with D maybe TRBD1 (6 bases). The V and J ends lost 4 bases and 5 bases respectively, with 18 bases between them. From germline, CDR1 is LGHDT and CDR2 YNNKEL (reference sequence). This CDR3 has 15 amino acids. CDR3 amino acids: CASSRGIYRAHEQYF. CDR3 DNA: TGTGCCAGCAGCCGGGGTATCTACAGGGCCCACGAGCAGTACTTC.

The V gene is TRBV12-3 or TRBV12-4, the J gene TRBJ2-5, with D possibly being TRBD1 or TRBD2 (5 bases each). V was cut by 3 bases and J by 2 bases, with 25 bases left in between. This CDR3 has 19 residues. The CDR3: CASSLIRFRGRIGQETQYF. CDR3 in DNA: TGTGCCAGCAGTTTGATTCGTTTTAGGGGACGAATCGGGCAAGAGACCCAGTACTTC.

Turning to this clonotype: It may be a read error: a sequence one base away is much more abundant. In DNA, the CDR3 is TGCAGTGCTATATCCGGGAACACAAACCTCGTCCAAGAGACCCAGTACTTC. Protein: CSAISGNTNLVQETQYF. V gene TRBV20-1 combines with J gene TRBJ2-5; perhaps TRBD2 as D (5 bases). V dropped 4 bases and J dropped 1 base, with 22 bases sitting between them. The CDR3 spans 17 residues. The V gene's germline CDR1 is DFQATT and CDR2 SNEGSKA (reference sequence).

This CDR3 reads CASSLGPSYNSPLHF. The CDR3 coding sequence is TGTGCCAGCAGTCTTGGGCCCTCCTATAATTCACCCCTCCACTTT. The rearrangement links TRBV12-3 or TRBV12-4 to TRBJ1-6; D uncertain. With 5 bases removed from V and 0 bases from J, the gap between germline ends came to 8 bases. This CDR3 region has 15 residues.

This clonotype was seen repeatedly, ten times or more. V gene TRBV20-1 combines with J gene TRBJ2-1; D is undetermined. Per germline, CDR1 DFQATT and CDR2 SNEGSKA (reference sequence). The CDR3 totals 15 residues. Trimming cost V 6 bases and J 0 bases, with 15 bases left between them. The CDR3 DNA sequence: TGCAGTGCAATCCCTCTAGGTCCCTCCTACAATGAGCAGTTCTTC. It encodes CSAIPLGPSYNEQFF.

This clonotype was observed many times. The chain uses TRBV29-1 and TRBJ2-7, with 12 positions matching TRBD2. Germline V gene lookup returns CDR1 SQVTM and CDR2 ANQGSEA. The CDR3 runs to 14 residues. J gave up 11 bases and V 5 bases, and 13 bases lay outside the gene matches. For the CDR3, the DNA is TGCAGCGTTCGACTAGCGGGAGATCTATTGCGCAAGTACTTC. Its protein product is CSVRLAGDLLRKYF.

As regards this clonotype: This may be a read error: a much more frequent sequence differs by one nucleotide. This sequence joins TRBV7-2 and TRBJ2-3; 7 nucleotides agree with TRBD2. The V and J ends lost 5 bases and 1 base, in that order; junction bases with no gene match: 3. There are 14 residues in the CDR3. The germline CDR1 and CDR2 sequences are SGHTA and FQGNSA. CDR3 bases: TGTGCCAGCAGCGTAGGGAGGGGCACAGATACGCAGTATTTT. This encodes CASSVGRGTDTQYF. Filled out from reference TRBV7-2 and TRBJ2-3, the complete variable domain reads GAGVSQSPSNKVTEKGKDVELRCDPISGHTALYWYRQSLGQGLEFLIYFQGNSAPDKSGLPSDRFSAERTGGSVSTLTIQRTQQEDSAVYLCASSVGRGTDTQYFGPGTRLTVL.

This clonotype has only one observation. CDR3 sequence reads: CATSDPRLAGGGQFF. CDR3 bases: TGTGCCACCAGTGACCCCAGACTTGCGGGCGGGGGACAGTTCTTC. The chain has TRBV24-1 and TRBJ2-1, with TRBD2 matching 7 bases. Germline V gene data show CDR1 as KGHDR and CDR2 as SFDVKD. This CDR3 comprises 15 residues. The junction had 15 bases not matched to a gene; V was cut back by 4 bases and J by 13 bases.

Many counts were recorded for this clonotype. This chain links TRBV5-6 with TRBJ2-1, with D tentatively TRBD2 (7 bases). The V gene's germline CDR1 is SGHDT and CDR2 YYEEEE. V was pared by 0 bases and J by 9 bases, with 13 bases between. The length of the CDR3 is 14 residues. CDR3: CASSLVGGVGEQFF. DNA of the CDR3: TGTGCCAGCAGCTTGGTAGGGGGGGTCGGTGAGCAGTTCTTC. The complete variable domain, with remaining parts taken from reference TRBV5-6 and TRBJ2-1, reads DAGVTQSPTHLIKTRGQQVTLRCSPKSGHDTVSWYQQALGQGPQFIFQYYEEEERQRGNFPDRFSGHQFPNYSSELNVNALLLGDSALYLCASSLVGGVGEQFFGPGTRLTVL.

The chain uses TRBV7-9 and TRBJ2-7, with no clear D. The CDR3 is 13 amino acids. V lost 8 bases to trimming and J lost 0 bases, with 11 bases between them. Germline V gene lookup returns CDR1 SEHNR and CDR2 FQNEAQ (reference sequence). The CDR3 protein is CASGSKFSYEQYF. CDR3 DNA sequence: TGTGCCAGCGGCTCCAAATTCTCCTACGAGCAGTACTTC.

In this sample, this clonotype turned up many times. One end of the junction does not line up with germline, which may come from a read error. The rearrangement joins TRBV5-1 to TRBJ2-5; D call uncertain. The CDR3 extends over 12 amino acids. Germline assignment: CDR1 SGHRS and CDR2 YFSETQ. The CDR3 nucleotides are TGTGCCAGCAGCTTATCCCAAGAGACCCAGTACTTC. It yields the protein CASSLSQETQYF.

This chain links TRBV20-1 with TRBJ2-7; TRBD2 agrees at 10 bases. The assigned J gene may be wrong: the sequence end matches TRBJ2-4 better. The germline V gene has CDR1 DFQATT and CDR2 SNEGSKA (reference sequence). The CDR3 has 14 amino acids. The CDR3 DNA follows: TGCAGTGCTATAGCGGGAGGATCCAAAAACATTCAGTACTTC. Translated: CSAIAGGSKNIQYF.

The chain carries TRBV4-1 and TRBJ1-2; TRBD1 might be the D (5 bases). V was trimmed by 3 bases and J by 4 bases, leaving 9 bases between them. CDR3 size: 13 residues. Germline CDR1 is MGHRA and CDR2 is YSYEKL. CDR3 protein: CASSHLDSYGYTF. In DNA form, the CDR3 reads TGCGCCAGCAGCCACCTCGACAGCTATGGCTACACCTTC.

The sample holds a few counts of this clonotype. J is TRBJ2-5 and V is TRBV29-1; D gene unclear. Between the trimmed V and J ends, which lost 7 bases and 1 base, there was a span of 7 bases. The CDR3 contains 11 residues. Per germline, CDR1 SQVTM and CDR2 ANQGSEA. As DNA, the CDR3 is TGCAGCGGGGGTTTCCAAGAGACCCAGTACTTC. Its protein is CSGGFQETQYF. Combining the CDR3 with reference TRBV29-1 and TRBJ2-5 gives the whole variable domain SAVISQKPSRDICQRGTSLTIQCQVDSQVTMMFWYRQQPGQSLTLIATANQGSEATYESGFVIDKFPISRPNLTFSTLTVSNMSPEDSSIYLCSGGFQETQYFGPGTRLLVL.

Concerning this clonotype: Germline and junction disagree at one end, which may indicate a read error. The chain couples TRBV4-3 to TRBJ1-6; D remains unclear. Germline V gene data show CDR1 as LGHNA and CDR2 as YSLEER. The CDR3 loop spans 14 amino acids. The CDR3 is CASSQDTGNSPPHF. The CDR3 nucleotides read TGCGCCAGCAGCCAAGATACGGGTAATTCACCCCCCCACTTT.

This rearrangement joins TRBV12-3 or TRBV12-4 to TRBJ2-5; D may be TRBD1 (6 bases). The CDR3 totals 16 residues. Trimming took off 1 base at V and 2 bases at J, with 14 bases between the two ends. DNA for the CDR3: TGTGCCAGCAGTTTAGGACTCACAGGGCTACAAGAGACCCAGTACTTC. This codes for CASSLGLTGLQETQYF.